This T cell receptor (beta chain) was obtained from a study of beta chain features in type 1 diabetes. Study conclusions and caveats: Shorter TCRB CDR3s, moderately but significantly so, marked every one of the four CD4+ subsets in Type 1 diabetes patients. Patients with type 1 diabetes carried fewer insertions and had more deletions at their VDJ junctions.

About 100 mL of blood, on average, came from one heparinised draw per donor. This clone was observed a handful of times. Its antigen is not known. The CDR3 length is 12 residues. Trimming removed 1 base from V and 9 bases from J, with 7 bases in between. Germline-derived CDR1 and CDR2 are MDHEN and SYDVKM. The sequenced template was cDNA made from the entire isolated RNA. TCRdb keeps only in-frame clones here, not all; method: immunoSEQ multiplex PCR. The sample shows more than 25,000 clones, approximately 51% of them seen only once. The chain employs TRBV28 and TRBJ1-5; D is undetermined. The clonotype comes from a woman aged 18-29 years with type 1 diabetes. What was sequenced was Tregs from blood. This CDR3 reads CASSLFQLPQHF. The DNA of the CDR3 is TGTGCCAGCAGTTTATTTCAGTTGCCCCAGCATTTT. Based on the CDR3 plus reference TRBV28 and TRBJ1-5, the full variable domain is DVKVTQSSRYLVKRTGEKVFLECVQDMDHENMFWYRQDPGLGLRLIYFSYDVKMKEKGDIPEGYSVSREKKERFSLILESASTNQTSMYLCASSLFQLPQHFGDGTRLSIL.